The next 11 T cell receptor beta chains were all read from a single sample in a study of glioma-infiltrating T cells. TCR alpha and beta CDR3 regions were amplified from RNA using iRepertoire nested multiplex PCR. TCRdb reanalysed the multiplex PCR reads using MiXCR and keeps one entry per CDR3 protein. This table has over 70,000 distinct CDR3 sequences, around a quarter appearing once. Source material: glioma tissue, nonneoplastic brain tissue, or PBMCs (not recorded which). These receptors all stem from a human donor with low-grade glioma or glioblastoma, undergoing nonglioma brain surgery, or in good health (not recorded which).

This clonotype appeared many times. The rearrangement uses TRBV5-4 and TRBJ1-6, with a tentative D call TRBD1 (5 bases). Between the trimmed V and J ends, which lost 4 bases and 9 bases, there was a span of 17 bases. Germline lookup yields CDR1 SGHNT and CDR2 YYREEE (reference sequence). CDR3 length equals 15 residues. The CDR3 nucleotides are TGTGCCAGCAGCCCGGGGCGGACGATAACTTCACCCCTCCACTTT. Protein sequence: CASSPGRTITSPLHF.

The chain joins TRBV20-1 to TRBJ2-3, with TRBD2 matching 14 bases. Germline loops: CDR1 DFQATT, CDR2 SNEGSKA (reference sequence). This CDR3 comprises 15 residues. V lost 6 bases and J lost 8; bases outside the gene matches: 10. This CDR3 reads CSARQRGLAGATQYF. The CDR3 nucleotides are TGCAGTGCCCGTCAACGGGGACTAGCGGGAGCTACGCAGTATTTT.

The V call is TRBV20-1, the J call TRBJ1-5, with TRBD1 as a possible D gene (6 bases). The CDR3 totals 13 residues. With 6 bases removed from V and 2 bases from J, the gap between germline ends came to 11 bases. Germline CDR1 DFQATT, CDR2 SNEGSKA (reference sequence). The CDR3 nucleotides read TGCAGTGCCGGGGGCATTTGCAATCAGCCCCAGCATTTT. It specifies CSAGGICNQPQHF.

This clonotype has ten or more counts. This chain connects TRBV7-2 to TRBJ2-7; tentative D call: TRBD2 (6 bases). The CDR3 runs to 13 residues. Germline V lookup: CDR1 SGHTA, CDR2 FQGNSA. The ends were cut back, 5 bases at V and 3 bases at J, with 11 bases in the middle. The CDR3 DNA follows: TGTGCCAGCAGCCCCGGGACTTACTACGAGCAGTACTTC. Translating gives CASSPGTYYEQYF.

Concerning this clonotype: One junction end disagrees with the germline gene, perhaps due to a read error. The chain carries TRBV6-2 or TRBV6-3 and TRBJ1-4, with D unclear. The CDR3 sequence is 15 residues long. In germline, CDR1 is MNHEY, CDR2 SVGEGT. The DNA for the CDR3 is TGTGCCAGCAGTTACTCGAGTAGAACGGATGAAAAACCGTTTTTT. Translation: CASSYSSRTDEKPFF.

CDR3 sequence reads: CASSFGLAGVGPETQYF. The DNA for the CDR3 is TGTGCCAGCAGCTTCGGACTAGCGGGAGTAGGCCCAGAGACCCAGTACTTC. The chain joins TRBV7-9 to TRBJ2-5; 13 bases are shared with TRBD2. The V segment lost 3 bases and the J segment 4 bases; nucleotides outside the gene matches: 8. Per the germline V gene, CDR1 is SEHNR and CDR2 is FQNEAQ (reference sequence). The CDR3 is 17 residues long.

This clonotype appeared many times. The CDR3 region is CSARDRGSGVDTQYF. The CDR3 DNA reads as TGCAGTGCTAGAGATCGGGGGTCTGGAGTAGATACGCAGTATTTT. The V and J genes are TRBV20-1 and TRBJ2-3, with TRBD2 as a possible D gene (6 bases). Trimming shortened V by 0 bases and J by 5 bases, and 15 bases separated the two germline ends. Germline assignment: CDR1 DFQATT and CDR2 SNEGSKA (reference sequence). CDR3 size: 15 residues.

The genes are TRBV2 and TRBJ2-3; 7 bases line up with TRBD2. The CDR3 is 16 amino acids. Germline values: CDR1 SNHLY, CDR2 FYNNEI. The V and J ends lost 3 bases and 2 bases, in that order; junction bases with no gene match: 8. The chain's CDR3 is CASSDFGAGNTDTQYF. The CDR3 DNA follows: TGTGCCAGCAGTGATTTCGGAGCGGGGAACACAGATACGCAGTATTTT.

The table lists this clonotype with a few counts. The chain joins TRBV6-6 to TRBJ2-1; 14 nucleotides agree with TRBD2. V lost 4 bases, J lost 7 bases, and 6 bases stayed unmatched. From germline, CDR1 is MNHNY and CDR2 SVGAGI (reference sequence). There are 16 residues in the CDR3. In DNA form, the CDR3 reads TGTGCCAGCAGTTCTCCGACTAGCGGGGGGGAAAATGAGCAGTTCTTC. Translation gives CASSSPTSGGENEQFF.

The chain employs TRBV20-1 and TRBJ2-3, with D perhaps being TRBD1 or TRBD2 (5 bases each). CDR3 size: 14 residues. The ends were cut back, 5 bases at V and 9 bases at J, with 21 bases in the middle. Germline-derived CDR1 and CDR2 are DFQATT and SNEGSKA (reference sequence). This chain's CDR3 is CSAARGGGTYTQYF. DNA of the CDR3: TGCAGTGCTGCGAGGGGTGGAGGCACATACACGCAGTATTTT.

Ten or more counts support this clonotype. This chain connects TRBV18 to TRBJ1-4; no clear D. With 3 bases removed from V and 3 bases from J, the gap between germline ends came to 2 bases. This CDR3 contains 12 residues. CDR1 KGHSH and CDR2 LQKENI come from the germline V gene. The CDR3 nucleotides are TGTGCCAGCTCACCGGCTAATGAAAAACTGTTTTTT. Translation: CASSPANEKLFF.